These 20 T cell receptor beta chains originate from one sample sequenced in a study of Graves' ophthalmopathy and Graves' hyperthyroidism. Amplification from RNA transcripts yielded the TCR beta CDR3 regions. The first round was an RT-PCR with HTBI primers, and the second round was a multiplex PCR. TCRdb passed the multiplex PCR reads through MiXCR, listing each CDR3 protein once. This sample carries hundreds of thousands of distinct CDR3 sequences, roughly 14% of them seen once, and the ten largest clones take 5.5% to 8%. Sequences were obtained from peripheral blood. These receptors originate from a woman under 30 with stable Graves' hyperthyroidism.

The sample holds many counts of this clonotype. The chain uses TRBV20-1 and TRBJ2-5; either TRBD1 or TRBD2 may fit D (5 bases each). Per germline, CDR1 DFQATT and CDR2 SNEGSKA (reference sequence). The CDR3 is 11 residues long. V was clipped by 4 bases and J by 6 bases, with 9 bases between them. The CDR3 is CSANGAKTQYF. In DNA form, the CDR3 reads TGCAGTGCTAACGGGGCAAAGACCCAGTACTTC.

This rearrangement joins TRBV3-1 to TRBJ1-1; D remains unclear. Germline V lookup: CDR1 LGHDT, CDR2 YNNKEL (reference sequence). V was cut by 7 bases and J by 2 bases, with 14 bases left in between. There are 14 residues in the CDR3. CDR3 nucleotide sequence: TGTGCCAGCAAGGCAGACGGGAAAAACACTGAAGCTTTCTTT. This gives the protein CASKADGKNTEAFF.

This clonotype has a handful of counts. The chain links TRBV19 to TRBJ1-6; TRBD1 agrees at 9 bases. The CDR3 loop spans 15 amino acids. Trimming cost V 8 bases and J 8 bases; bases outside gene matches: 10. Germline loops: CDR1 LNHDA, CDR2 SQIVND (reference sequence). The chain's CDR3 is CASGARTGVHSPLHF. In DNA, the CDR3 is TGTGCCAGTGGGGCTCGGACAGGGGTACATTCACCCCTCCACTTT.

Ten or more counts support this clonotype. This CDR3 is CASSLATELYEQYF. The DNA of the CDR3 is TGTGCCAGCAGTTTAGCGACGGAACTATACGAGCAGTACTTC. This rearrangement joins TRBV12-3 or TRBV12-4 to TRBJ2-7; D is undetermined. The CDR3 loop spans 14 amino acids. Trimming took 0 bases from V and 4 from J, leaving 10 bases between them.

This clonotype was picked up a small number of times. The gene calls are TRBV9 and TRBJ1-2; D unresolved. The ends were cut back, 0 bases at V and 4 bases at J, with 13 bases in the middle. The CDR3 spans 15 residues. CDR1 SGDLS and CDR2 YYNGEE come from the germline V gene. The chain's CDR3 is CASSVGARQGYGYTF. DNA for the CDR3: TGTGCCAGCAGCGTAGGGGCTAGACAAGGCTATGGCTACACCTTC. Looking up the rest from reference TRBV9 and TRBJ1-2 gives the full variable domain: DSGVTQTPKHLITATGQRVTLRCSPRSGDLSVYWYQQSLDQGLQFLIQYYNGEERAKGNILERFSAQQFPDLHSELNLSSLELGDSALYFCASSVGARQGYGYTFGSGTRLTVV.

This clonotype showed up many times. V is TRBV11-2 and J is TRBJ2-7; tentative D call: TRBD1 (5 bases). Trimming took 3 bases from V and 4 from J, leaving 19 bases between them. The CDR3 is made up of 16 amino acids. Germline loops: CDR1 SGHAT, CDR2 FQNNGV. CDR3 in amino acids: CASSFVVGRVEYEQYF. The CDR3 region has the DNA TGTGCCAGCAGCTTCGTGGTGGGCAGGGTGGAATACGAGCAGTACTTC. The entire variable domain, with the rest obtained from reference TRBV11-2 and TRBJ2-7, is as follows: EAGVAQSPRYKIIEKRQSVAFWCNPISGHATLYWYQQILGQGPKLLIQFQNNGVVDDSQLPKDRFSAERLKGVDSTLKIQPAKLEDSAVYLCASSFVVGRVEYEQYFGPGTRLTVT.

This clonotype was counted ten times or more. J is TRBJ1-2 and V is TRBV5-1; perhaps TRBD1 as D (6 bases). Per germline, CDR1 SGHRS and CDR2 YFSETQ. V dropped 5 bases and J dropped 6 bases, with 20 bases sitting between them. There are 15 residues in the CDR3. CDR3 bases: TGCGCCAGCAGGTTCCCACAGGGACCGAATAATGGCTACACCTTC. It is translated as CASRFPQGPNNGYTF.

This clonotype occurred a few times. The chain couples TRBV24-1 to TRBJ1-5, with D maybe TRBD1 (6 bases). The V gene's germline CDR1 is KGHDR and CDR2 SFDVKD. This CDR3 comprises 19 residues. Trimming shortened V by 6 bases and J by 0 bases, and 23 bases separated the two germline ends. The CDR3 protein is CATSLLRRTEIYSNQPQHF. CDR3 bases: TGTGCCACCAGTCTGCTCCGCCGGACAGAGATTTATAGCAATCAGCCCCAGCATTTT.

This clonotype has just a few counts. The chain links TRBV24-1 to TRBJ2-6; D is unresolved. Germline CDR1 KGHDR, CDR2 SFDVKD. The CDR3 spans 16 residues. V lost 5 bases, J lost 0 bases, and 10 bases lay in between. This chain's CDR3 is CATSGARDSGANVLTF. DNA for the CDR3: TGTGCCACCAGTGGGGCCAGAGACTCTGGGGCCAACGTCCTGACTTTC.

As regards this clonotype: One base away lies a much larger clone, so this may be a sequencing read error. Since no conserved phenylalanine or tryptophan closes the CDR3, a read error is the likely cause. The chain couples TRBV19 to TRBJ1-2; D gene unclear. Per germline, CDR1 LNHDA and CDR2 SQIVND (reference sequence). The V end was cut by 7 bases, the J end by 3 bases, with 15 bases between. This CDR3 contains 14 residues. CDR3 sequence (DNA): TGTGCCAGTACCTCCCAGGAGGGTGACTATGGCTACACCCTC. Translated, it gives CASTSQEGDYGYTL.

This clonotype was counted at least ten times. This chain connects TRBV20-1 to TRBJ2-7, with 11 nucleotides matching TRBD1. CDR1 and CDR2 from the germline V gene are DFQATT and SNEGSKA (reference sequence). After removal of 6 bases from V and 3 bases from J, the junction contained 4 bases not matched to a gene. There are 13 residues in the CDR3. CDR3 region: CSAYGTGGYEQYF. Here the CDR3 DNA reads TGCAGTGCCTACGGGACAGGGGGCTACGAGCAGTACTTC.

Notes on this clonotype: One junction end does not reproduce the germline sequence, and a read error may be involved. The chain has TRBV11-3 and TRBJ2-5, with D perhaps matching TRBD2 (7 bases). CDR3 length: 16 residues. Looked up from germline, CDR1 is SGHNT and CDR2 is YENEEA. CDR3 bases: TGTGCCAGCAGCACACCCCAGTGGGGGGGCCGAGAGACCAAGTACTTC. Protein sequence: CASSTPQWGGRETKYF.

This clonotype was observed a handful of times. V is TRBV12-3 or TRBV12-4 and J is TRBJ1-5; 10 bases are a match to TRBD1. This CDR3 has 17 amino acids. V was clipped by 6 bases and J by 3 bases; unmatched bases: 11. The CDR3 bases are TGTGCCAGCAGCCGGGGACAGGGGTGGGGTGACAATCAGCCCCAGCATTTT. This gives the protein CASSRGQGWGDNQPQHF.

This chain joins TRBV5-6 and TRBJ2-2; D may be TRBD2 (6 bases). Per the germline V gene, CDR1 is SGHDT and CDR2 is YYEEEE. V gave up 1 base and J gave up 6 bases, with 7 bases separating them. The CDR3 consists of 13 residues. CDR3 sequence: CASSLWGAGELFF. CDR3 nucleotides: TGTGCCAGCAGCTTGTGGGGGGCCGGGGAGCTGTTTTTT.

This clonotype has a count of ten or more. The chain uses TRBV20-1 and TRBJ1-1; no clear D gene. CDR1 is DFQATT and CDR2 is SNEGSKA in the germline V gene (reference sequence). This CDR3 has 12 amino acids. V was trimmed by 0 bases and J by 6 bases, leaving 8 bases between them. The DNA for the CDR3 is TGCAGTGCTAGAGAAGGTTCTTCTGAAGCTTTCTTT. This encodes CSAREGSSEAFF.

Comments on this clonotype: Germline is not matched at one junction end, which may reflect a read error. The rearrangement links TRBV7-2 to TRBJ2-2; 7 bases agree with TRBD2. Germline CDR1 and CDR2: SGHTA and FQGNSA. The length of the CDR3 is 15 residues. The CDR3 reads CASSLLAVNTGELCF. The DNA of the CDR3 is TGTGCCAGCAGCTTACTAGCGGTTAACACCGGGGAGCTGTGTTTT.

The V and J genes are TRBV5-1 and TRBJ1-6; 12 bases align to TRBD1. There are 14 residues in the CDR3. Germline CDR1 SGHRS, CDR2 YFSETQ. V gave up 4 bases and J gave up 11 bases; unmatched junction bases: 4. In DNA form, the CDR3 reads TGCGCCAGCAGCCCGGGACAGGGGGCTACACCCCTCCACTTT. Amino acids: CASSPGQGATPLHF. Supplemented by reference TRBV5-1 and TRBJ1-6, the full variable domain reads KAGVTQTPRYLIKTRGQQVTLSCSPISGHRSVSWYQQTPGQGLQFLFEYFSETQRNKGNFPGRFSGRQFSNSRSEMNVSTLELGDSALYLCASSPGQGATPLHFGNGTRLTVT.

The CDR3 is CASHRDTNYGYTF. Here the CDR3 DNA reads TGTGCCAGCCACCGGGACACTAACTATGGCTACACCTTC. The chain recombines TRBV12-3 or TRBV12-4 with TRBJ1-2; D may be TRBD1 (6 bases). CDR3 length equals 13 residues. V was pared by 8 bases and J by 0 bases, with 10 bases between.

There are many counts of this clonotype. V and J are TRBV12-5 and TRBJ1-1; D might be TRBD1 (5 bases). Trimming stripped 2 bases from V and 11 bases from J, with 21 bases between. Germline V gene lookup returns CDR1 LGHNT and CDR2 FRNRAP. The CDR3 extends over 15 amino acids. CDR3 loop: CASGLMSFLPQVAFF. CDR3 nucleotide sequence: TGTGCTAGTGGTTTGATGTCTTTTCTCCCACAGGTGGCTTTCTTT.

The V call is TRBV5-1, the J call TRBJ1-2; TRBD1 agrees at 8 bases. The CDR3 has 16 amino acids. V lost 3 bases to trimming and J lost 3 bases; unmatched junction nucleotides: 10. From germline, CDR1 is SGHRS and CDR2 YFSETQ. CDR3 DNA: TGCGCCAGCAGCTCAGGACAGGGTCCCCTGGACTATGGCTACACCTTC. This encodes CASSSGQGPLDYGYTF.